A single T cell receptor beta chain is shown here with its context. The CDR3 spans 13 residues. Germline V gives CDR1 SGHVS, CDR2 FNYEAQ. Deletions cut 5 bases from V and 4 bases from J, with 11 bases between. The data were taken from a study of monozygotic twins with cystic fibrosis. Libraries were prepared by immunoSEQ multiplex PCR; TCRdb keeps only in-frame clonotypes and omits some of them. The profile shows tens of thousands of clones, approximately 96% of them singletons. The sequencing input was blood. The sequence derives from a girl aged 2-9 years with cystic fibrosis. The rearrangement uses TRBV7-6 and TRBJ1-2, with D perhaps matching TRBD1 (5 bases). Written as DNA, the CDR3 is TGTGCCAGCAGCCCCCCCGGGACCTATGGCTACACCTTC. It yields the protein CASSPPGTYGYTF.